This TCR beta chain was sequenced in a study of blood T cell repertoires in COVID-19. Whole-study context: Samples came from the United States, Italy and Spain, spanning acute and convalescent COVID-19. Sources were T cells, B-cell-depleted T cells, or PBMCs; the material itself was cDNA or gDNA.

In the original analysis: The authors estimated nucleated cell counts from reference gene primer amplification. Assay used: immunoSEQ multiplex PCR; TCRdb lists only in-frame clones, some missing. V and J calls and clone size are those listed in that table; D and trimming were worked out from the DNA. The top ten hold 9.4% of the sample, which has about 280,000 clones, 88% seen once. CDR1 and CDR2 from the germline V gene are SGHVS and FQNEAQ. Trimming left V 0 bases short and J 4 bases short, with 12 bases between. The CDR3 is 15 residues long. The chain recombines TRBV7-8 with TRBJ1-1; D is perhaps TRBD1 (6 bases). This receptor was taken from a man between 18 and 29 years old with active or convalescent COVID-19. The sequenced sample consisted of peripheral blood. The CDR3, as DNA: TGTGCCAGCAGCTTAGCGCTACAGGGTACCACTGAAGCTTTCTTT. This codes for CASSLALQGTTEAFF.